The 5 T cell receptor beta chains given below trace back to one sample, sequenced in a study of T cell responses to AZD1222 COVID-19 vaccine. Some clones are missing from TCRdb's copy, which holds only in-frame ones; the method was immunoSEQ multiplex PCR. The sample carries some 130,000 clones, about 87% recorded once. The sample consisted of peripheral blood, taken on day 0 of AZD1222 vaccination. These receptors all come from an adult in good health.

V is TRBV19 and J is TRBJ1-5; 7 nucleotides match TRBD1. The germline V gene encodes CDR1 LNHDA and CDR2 SQIVND (reference sequence). The V and J ends lost 7 bases and 7 bases, in that order; junction bases with no gene match: 10. The CDR3 sequence is 14 residues long. DNA for the CDR3: TGTGCCAGTAACAGGGGAGGTTCGGGGCAGCCCCAGCATTTT. Translated, it gives CASNRGGSGQPQHF.

The genes are TRBV15 and TRBJ2-1, with unresolved D. CDR1 and CDR2 (germline): LNHNV, YYDKDF (reference sequence). V lost 0 bases and J lost 7, with 13 bases in between. The CDR3 loop spans 15 amino acids. CDR3 residues: CATSRDNLGGNEQFF. DNA of the CDR3: TGTGCCACCAGCAGAGATAACCTAGGCGGTAATGAGCAGTTCTTC.

The chain has TRBV9 and TRBJ1-1; D is uncertain. Germline V lookup: CDR1 SGDLS, CDR2 YYNGEE. V lost 0 bases and J lost 3, with 6 bases in between. This CDR3 comprises 13 residues. CDR3 nucleotide sequence: TGTGCCAGCAGCGTAGGGGCGTACACTGAAGCTTTCTTT. Translating gives CASSVGAYTEAFF.

The rearrangement joins TRBV6-5 to TRBJ1-6, with D unresolved. The CDR3 contains 14 residues. V shed 8 bases and J shed 0 bases, with 8 bases lying between them. Germline loops: CDR1 MNHEY, CDR2 SVGAGI. The CDR3 bases are TGTGCCAGCGTTCCCAGCTCCTATAATTCACCCCTCCACTTT. Its translation: CASVPSSYNSPLHF.

The chain carries TRBV5-4 and TRBJ1-4; D is unresolved. V was shortened by 1 base and J by 7 bases, with 8 bases between the two germline ends. The CDR3 is 13 residues long. CDR1 and CDR2 (germline): SGHNT, YYREEE (reference sequence). The CDR3 sequence is CASSLWVGEKLFF. CDR3 in DNA: TGTGCCAGCAGCTTGTGGGTTGGTGAAAAACTGTTTTTT.